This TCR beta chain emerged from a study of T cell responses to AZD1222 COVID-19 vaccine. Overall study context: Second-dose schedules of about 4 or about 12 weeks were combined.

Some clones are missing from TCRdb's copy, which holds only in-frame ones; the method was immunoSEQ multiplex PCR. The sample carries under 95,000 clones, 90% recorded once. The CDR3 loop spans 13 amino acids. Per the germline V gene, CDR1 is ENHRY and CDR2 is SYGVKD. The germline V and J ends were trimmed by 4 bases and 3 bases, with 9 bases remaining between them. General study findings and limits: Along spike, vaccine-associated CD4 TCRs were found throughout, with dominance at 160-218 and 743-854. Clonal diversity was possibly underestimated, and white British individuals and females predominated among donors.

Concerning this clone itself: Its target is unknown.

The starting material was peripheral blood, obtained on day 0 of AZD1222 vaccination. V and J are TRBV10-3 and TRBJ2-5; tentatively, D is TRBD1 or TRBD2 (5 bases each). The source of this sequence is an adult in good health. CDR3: CAISGQGEETQYF. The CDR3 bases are TGTGCCATCAGTGGTCAGGGAGAAGAGACCCAGTACTTC.